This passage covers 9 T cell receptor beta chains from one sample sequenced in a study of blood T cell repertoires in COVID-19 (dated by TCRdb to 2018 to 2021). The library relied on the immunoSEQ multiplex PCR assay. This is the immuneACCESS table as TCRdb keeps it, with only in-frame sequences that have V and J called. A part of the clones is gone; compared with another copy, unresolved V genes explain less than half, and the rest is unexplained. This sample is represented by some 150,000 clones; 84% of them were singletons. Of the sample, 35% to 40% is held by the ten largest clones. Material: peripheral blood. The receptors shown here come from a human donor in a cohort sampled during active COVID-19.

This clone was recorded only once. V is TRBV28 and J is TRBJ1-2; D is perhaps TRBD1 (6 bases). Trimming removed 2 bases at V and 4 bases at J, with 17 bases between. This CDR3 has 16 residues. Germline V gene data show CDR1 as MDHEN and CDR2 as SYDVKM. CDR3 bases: TGTGCCAGCAGTTTACCCGGACAGCGCAGCACCTATGGCTACACCTTC. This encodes CASSLPGQRSTYGYTF.

The CDR3, as DNA: TGCGCCAGCAGCCAAGGTCCACAAGAGACCCAGTACTTC. The encoded protein is CASSQGPQETQYF. The chain employs TRBV4-1 and TRBJ2-5; D not certain. This CDR3 has 13 residues. Per the germline V gene, CDR1 is MGHRA and CDR2 is YSYEKL. V dropped 1 base and J dropped 2 bases, with 5 bases sitting between them.

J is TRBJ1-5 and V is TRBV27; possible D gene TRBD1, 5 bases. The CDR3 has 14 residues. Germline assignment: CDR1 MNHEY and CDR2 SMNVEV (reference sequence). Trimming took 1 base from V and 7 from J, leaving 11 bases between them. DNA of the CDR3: TGTGCCAGCAGTTTATTGGGGCCCAACCAGCCCCAGCATTTT. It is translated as CASSLLGPNQPQHF.

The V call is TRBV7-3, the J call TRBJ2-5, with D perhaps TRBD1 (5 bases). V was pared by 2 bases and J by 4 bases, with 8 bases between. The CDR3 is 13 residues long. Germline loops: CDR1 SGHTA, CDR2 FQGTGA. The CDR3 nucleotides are TGTGCCAGCAGCTTAGGGGCAGGAGAGACCCAGTACTTC. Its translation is CASSLGAGETQYF.

CDR3 sequence reads: CASSAKGWGDQPQHF. CDR3 DNA sequence: TGTGCCAGCAGTGCAAAGGGGTGGGGGGACCAGCCCCAGCATTTT. The genes are TRBV25-1 and TRBJ1-5; possibly TRBD1 for D (5 bases). Germline V gene data show CDR1 as MGHDK and CDR2 as SYGVNS. Trimming took off 4 bases at V and 7 bases at J, with 17 bases between the two ends. The CDR3 sequence is 15 residues long.

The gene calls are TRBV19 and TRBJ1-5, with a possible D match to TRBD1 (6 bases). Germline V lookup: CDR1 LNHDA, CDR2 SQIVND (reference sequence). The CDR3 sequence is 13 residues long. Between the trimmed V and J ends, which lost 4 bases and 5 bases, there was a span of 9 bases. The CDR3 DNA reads TGTGCCAGTAGTAGGGACAACGATCAGCCCCAGCATTTT. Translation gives CASSRDNDQPQHF.

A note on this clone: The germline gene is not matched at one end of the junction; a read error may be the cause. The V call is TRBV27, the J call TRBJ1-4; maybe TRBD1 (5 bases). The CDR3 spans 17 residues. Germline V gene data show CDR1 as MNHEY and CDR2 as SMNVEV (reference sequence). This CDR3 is CASTLPPDRRGNEKLFF. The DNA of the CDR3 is TGTGCCAGCACTTTACCTCCGGATCGGCGGGGGAATGAAAAACTGTTTTTT.

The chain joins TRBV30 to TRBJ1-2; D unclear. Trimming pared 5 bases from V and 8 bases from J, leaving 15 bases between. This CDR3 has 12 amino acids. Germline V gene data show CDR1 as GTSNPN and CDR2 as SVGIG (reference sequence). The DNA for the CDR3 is TGTGCCTGGGCTACAGTGAATTTGGGCTACACCTTC. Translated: CAWATVNLGYTF.

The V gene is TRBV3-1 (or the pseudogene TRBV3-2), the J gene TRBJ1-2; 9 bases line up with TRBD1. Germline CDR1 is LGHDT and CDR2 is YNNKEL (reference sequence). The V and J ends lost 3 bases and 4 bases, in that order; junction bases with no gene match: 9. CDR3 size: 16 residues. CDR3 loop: CASSQLQGAWGYGYTF. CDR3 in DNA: TGTGCCAGCAGCCAGCTACAGGGGGCTTGGGGCTATGGCTACACCTTC.